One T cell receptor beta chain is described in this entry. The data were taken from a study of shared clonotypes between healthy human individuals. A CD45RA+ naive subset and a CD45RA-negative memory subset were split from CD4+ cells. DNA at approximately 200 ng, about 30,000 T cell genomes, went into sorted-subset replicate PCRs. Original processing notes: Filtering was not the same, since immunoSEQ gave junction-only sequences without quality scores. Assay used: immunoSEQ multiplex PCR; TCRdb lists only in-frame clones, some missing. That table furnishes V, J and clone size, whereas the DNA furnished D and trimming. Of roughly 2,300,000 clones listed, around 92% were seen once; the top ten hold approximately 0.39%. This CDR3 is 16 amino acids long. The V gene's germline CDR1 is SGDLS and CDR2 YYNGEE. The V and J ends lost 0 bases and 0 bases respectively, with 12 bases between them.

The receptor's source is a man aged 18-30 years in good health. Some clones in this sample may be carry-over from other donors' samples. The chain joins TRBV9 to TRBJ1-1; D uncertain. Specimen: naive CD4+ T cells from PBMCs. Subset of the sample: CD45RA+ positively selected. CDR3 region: CASSVVGSHLNTEAFF. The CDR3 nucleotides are TGTGCCAGCAGCGTAGTGGGGAGTCACTTGAACACTGAAGCTTTCTTT.